The clone carrying this T cell receptor beta chain was found a few times. Its specificity is unknown. The sample comes from a study of beta chain features in type 1 diabetes. Germline loops: CDR1 SGHTA, CDR2 FQGTGA. The V and J ends lost 6 bases and 1 base, in that order; junction bases with no gene match: 7. CDR3 length: 15 residues. The whole isolated RNA underwent reverse transcription, so sequencing captured expressed TCRB transcripts. TCRdb's copy holds only in-frame clones and misses some; the assay was immunoSEQ multiplex PCR. The repertoire holds approximately 730,000 clones, with roughly 13% as singletons. The study, taken as a whole, reports: Across all four CD4+ subsets, people with type 1 diabetes showed modestly shorter TCRB CDR3s.

The sequenced sample consisted of naive CD4+ T cells from blood. This rearrangement joins TRBV7-3 to TRBJ2-3; 7 positions match TRBD1. The source of this sequence is a man between 18 and 29 years old with type 1 diabetes. In DNA, the CDR3 is TGTGCCAGCAGGCAGACAGGGACGGGCACAGATACGCAGTATTTT. Residues: CASRQTGTGTDTQYF.